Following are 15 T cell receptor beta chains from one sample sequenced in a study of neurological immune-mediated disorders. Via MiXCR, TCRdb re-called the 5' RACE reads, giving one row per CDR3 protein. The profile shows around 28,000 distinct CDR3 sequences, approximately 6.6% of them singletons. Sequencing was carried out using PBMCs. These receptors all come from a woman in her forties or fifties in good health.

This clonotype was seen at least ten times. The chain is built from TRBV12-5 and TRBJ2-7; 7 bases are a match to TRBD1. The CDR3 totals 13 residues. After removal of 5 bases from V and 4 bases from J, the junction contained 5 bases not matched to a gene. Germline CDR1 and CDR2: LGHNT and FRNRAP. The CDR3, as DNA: TGTGCTAGTGGTCCCCAGACAGGGTACGAGCAGTACTTC. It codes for CASGPQTGYEQYF.

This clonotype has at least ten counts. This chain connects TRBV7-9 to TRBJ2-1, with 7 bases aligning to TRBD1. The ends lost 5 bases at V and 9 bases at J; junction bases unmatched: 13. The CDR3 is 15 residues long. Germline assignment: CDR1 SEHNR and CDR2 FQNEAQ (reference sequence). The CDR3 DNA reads TGTGCCAGCAGCGAAAGAAGACAGGGAAGGGGTGAGCAGTTCTTC. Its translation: CASSERRQGRGEQFF.

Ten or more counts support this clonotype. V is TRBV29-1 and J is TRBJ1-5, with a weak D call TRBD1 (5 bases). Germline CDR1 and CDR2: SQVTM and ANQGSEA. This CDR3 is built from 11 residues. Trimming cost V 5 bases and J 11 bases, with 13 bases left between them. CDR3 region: CSVRQGGAQHF. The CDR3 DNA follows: TGCAGCGTTCGGCAGGGAGGGGCCCAGCATTTT.

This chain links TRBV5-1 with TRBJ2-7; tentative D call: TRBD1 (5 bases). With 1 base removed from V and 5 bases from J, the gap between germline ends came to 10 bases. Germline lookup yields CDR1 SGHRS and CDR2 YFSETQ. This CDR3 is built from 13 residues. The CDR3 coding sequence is TGCGCCAGCAGCTTGAGGGGTGCGGACGAGCAGTACTTC. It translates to CASSLRGADEQYF.

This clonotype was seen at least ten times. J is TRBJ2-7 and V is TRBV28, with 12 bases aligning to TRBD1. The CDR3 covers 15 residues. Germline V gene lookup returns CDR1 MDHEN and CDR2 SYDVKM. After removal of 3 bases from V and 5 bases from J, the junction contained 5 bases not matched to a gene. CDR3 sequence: CASSLGGTGGDEQYF. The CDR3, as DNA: TGTGCCAGCAGTTTGGGGGGGACAGGGGGCGACGAGCAGTACTTC. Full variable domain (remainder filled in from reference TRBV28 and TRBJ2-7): DVKVTQSSRYLVKRTGEKVFLECVQDMDHENMFWYRQDPGLGLRLIYFSYDVKMKEKGDIPEGYSVSREKKERFSLILESASTNQTSMYLCASSLGGTGGDEQYFGPGTRLTVT.

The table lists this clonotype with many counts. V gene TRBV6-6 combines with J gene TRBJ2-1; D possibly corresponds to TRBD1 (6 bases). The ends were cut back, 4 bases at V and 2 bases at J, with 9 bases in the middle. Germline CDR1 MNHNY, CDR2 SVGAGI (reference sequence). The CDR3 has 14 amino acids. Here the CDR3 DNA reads TGTGCCAGCAGTTCACAGGGTACCTACAATGAGCAGTTCTTC. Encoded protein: CASSSQGTYNEQFF.

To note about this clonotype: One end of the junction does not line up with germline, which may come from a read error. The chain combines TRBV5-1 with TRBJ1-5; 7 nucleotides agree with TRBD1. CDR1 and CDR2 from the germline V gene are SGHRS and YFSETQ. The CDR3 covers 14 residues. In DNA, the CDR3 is TGTGCTATCAGGCCCGGGACAGACCCCCAGCCCCAGCATTTT. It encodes CAIRPGTDPQPQHF.

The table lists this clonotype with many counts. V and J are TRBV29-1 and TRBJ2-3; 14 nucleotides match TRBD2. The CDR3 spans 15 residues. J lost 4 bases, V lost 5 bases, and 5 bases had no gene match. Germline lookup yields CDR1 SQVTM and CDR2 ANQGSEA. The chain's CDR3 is CSVTRLAGGSDTQYF. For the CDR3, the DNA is TGCAGCGTTACTCGACTAGCGGGGGGGTCAGATACGCAGTATTTT.

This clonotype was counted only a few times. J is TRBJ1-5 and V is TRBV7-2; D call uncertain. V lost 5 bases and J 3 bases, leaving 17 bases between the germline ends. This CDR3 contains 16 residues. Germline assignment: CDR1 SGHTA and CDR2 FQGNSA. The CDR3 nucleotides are TGTGCCAGCAGCCCTGGAAAGCAGAGAATCAATCAGCCCCAGCATTTT. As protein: CASSPGKQRINQPQHF.

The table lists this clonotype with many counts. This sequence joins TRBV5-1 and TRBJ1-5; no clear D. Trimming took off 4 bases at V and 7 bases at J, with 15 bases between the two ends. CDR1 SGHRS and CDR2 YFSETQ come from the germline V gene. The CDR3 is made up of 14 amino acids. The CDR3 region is CASSATGSGQPQHF. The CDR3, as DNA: TGCGCCAGCAGCGCGACCGGGTCCGGACAGCCCCAGCATTTT.

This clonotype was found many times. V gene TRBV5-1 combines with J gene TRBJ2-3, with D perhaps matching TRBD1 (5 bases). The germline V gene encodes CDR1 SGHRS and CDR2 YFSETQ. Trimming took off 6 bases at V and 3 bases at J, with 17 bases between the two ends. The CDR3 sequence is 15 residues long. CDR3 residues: CASTHQRGETDTQYF. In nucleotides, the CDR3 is TGCGCCAGCACCCACCAAAGGGGTGAGACAGATACGCAGTATTTT.

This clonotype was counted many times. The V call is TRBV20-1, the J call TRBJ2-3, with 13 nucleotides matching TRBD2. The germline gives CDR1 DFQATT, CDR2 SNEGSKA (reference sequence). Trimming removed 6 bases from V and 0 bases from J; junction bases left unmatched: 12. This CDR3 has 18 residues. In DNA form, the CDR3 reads TGCAGTGCAGGAAGGACTAGCGGGGGATCGGTGAGCACAGATACGCAGTATTTT. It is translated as CSAGRTSGGSVSTDTQYF.

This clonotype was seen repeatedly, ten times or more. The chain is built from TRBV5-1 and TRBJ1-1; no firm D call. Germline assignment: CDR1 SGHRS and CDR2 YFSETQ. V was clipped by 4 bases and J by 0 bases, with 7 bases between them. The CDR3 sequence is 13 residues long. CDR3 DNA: TGCGCCAGCAGCCCCCAATTGAACACTGAAGCTTTCTTT. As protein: CASSPQLNTEAFF. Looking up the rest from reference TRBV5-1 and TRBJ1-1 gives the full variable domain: KAGVTQTPRYLIKTRGQQVTLSCSPISGHRSVSWYQQTPGQGLQFLFEYFSETQRNKGNFPGRFSGRQFSNSRSEMNVSTLELGDSALYLCASSPQLNTEAFFGQGTRLTVV.

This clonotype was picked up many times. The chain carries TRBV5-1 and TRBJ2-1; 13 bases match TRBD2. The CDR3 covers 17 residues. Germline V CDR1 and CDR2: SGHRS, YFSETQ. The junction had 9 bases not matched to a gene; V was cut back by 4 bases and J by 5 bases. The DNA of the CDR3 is TGCGCCAGCAGCGCAGGACTAGCGGGAGTACACCACAATGAGCAGTTCTTC. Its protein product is CASSAGLAGVHHNEQFF.

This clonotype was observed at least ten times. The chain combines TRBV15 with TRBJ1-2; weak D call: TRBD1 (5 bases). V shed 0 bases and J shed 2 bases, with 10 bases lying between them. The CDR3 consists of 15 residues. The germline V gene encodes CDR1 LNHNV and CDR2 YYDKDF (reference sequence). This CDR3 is CATSRDRGGNYGYTF. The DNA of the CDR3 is TGTGCCACCAGCAGAGATCGGGGGGGGAACTATGGCTACACCTTC.